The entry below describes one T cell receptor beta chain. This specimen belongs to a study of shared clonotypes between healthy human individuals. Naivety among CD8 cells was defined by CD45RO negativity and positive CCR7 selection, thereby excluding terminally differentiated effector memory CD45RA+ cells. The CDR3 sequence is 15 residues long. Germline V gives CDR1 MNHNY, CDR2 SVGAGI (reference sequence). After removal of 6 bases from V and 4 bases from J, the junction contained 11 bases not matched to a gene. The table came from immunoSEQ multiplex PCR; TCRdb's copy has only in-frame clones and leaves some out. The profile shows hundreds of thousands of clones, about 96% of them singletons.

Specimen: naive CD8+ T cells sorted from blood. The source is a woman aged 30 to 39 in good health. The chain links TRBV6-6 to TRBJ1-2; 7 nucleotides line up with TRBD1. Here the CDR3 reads CASRMRDRIFYGYTF. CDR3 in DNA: TGTGCCAGCAGAATGAGGGACAGAATCTTCTATGGCTACACCTTC.